This is a list of T cell receptor beta chains from one sample in a study of PD-1 blockade in classical Hodgkin lymphoma. Clones were read by immunoSEQ multiplex PCR, and TCRdb kept only the in-frame ones, dropping some. The data show fewer than 65,000 clones, about nine tenths seen once. The specimen was peripheral blood mononuclear cells (PBMCs), collected at baseline. These receptors were taken from a human donor with classical Hodgkin lymphoma. Each CDR3 is given with its conserved first and last residue. Each record gives: D gene, clone size, V gene, J gene, CDR3 protein, CDR3 DNA. The D gene is left open where the match is weak. For some rows the clone size is stated as once, few or many, or as a class when expanded; others skip it.

D gene: TRBD2
clone size: .
V gene: TRBV2
J gene: TRBJ2-5
CDR3 protein: CASSRDYAGGQETQYF
CDR3 DNA: TGTGCCAGCAGCCGTGACTATGCGGGGGGCCAAGAGACCCAGTACTTC

D gene: .
clone size: few
V gene: TRBV28
J gene: TRBJ2-5
CDR3 protein: CASSLCILRKPGAPGAADTETQYF
CDR3 DNA: TGTGCCAGCAGTTTATGCATTTTGAGGAAACCGGGGGCCCCGGGGGCGGCAGACACGGAGACCCAGTACTTC

D gene: TRBD1
clone size: once
V gene: TRBV7-9
J gene: TRBJ1-6
CDR3 protein: CASSPWTGRDSPLHF
CDR3 DNA: TGTGCCAGCAGCCCCTGGACAGGGCGCGATTCACCCCTCCACTTT

D gene: TRBD1
clone size: .
V gene: TRBV28
J gene: TRBJ1-4
CDR3 protein: CASKGQGPEKLFF
CDR3 DNA: TGTGCCAGCAAGGGACAGGGTCCCGAAAAACTGTTTTTT

D gene: TRBD2
clone size: .
V gene: TRBV5-1
J gene: TRBJ2-5
CDR3 protein: CASMSGGLAGDQETQYF
CDR3 DNA: TGCGCCAGCATGTCTGGAGGGCTAGCGGGAGATCAGGAGACCCAGTACTTC

D gene: .
clone size: .
V gene: TRBV4-1
J gene: TRBJ1-1
CDR3 protein: CASSQAAGMNTEAFF
CDR3 DNA: TGCGCCAGCAGCCAAGCGGCAGGGATGAACACTGAAGCTTTCTTT

D gene: .
clone size: .
V gene: TRBV19
J gene: TRBJ1-6
CDR3 protein: CASRLKPRQENSPLHF
CDR3 DNA: TGTGCCAGTAGATTAAAGCCGCGACAGGAAAATTCACCCCTCCACTTT

D gene: .
clone size: .
V gene: TRBV19
J gene: TRBJ1-2
CDR3 protein: CASSSRGLTDGYTF
CDR3 DNA: TGTGCCAGTAGTAGCCGGGGGCTGACGGATGGCTACACCTTC

D gene: TRBD1
clone size: .
V gene: TRBV6-4
J gene: TRBJ2-1
CDR3 protein: CASSLTGVNEQFF
CDR3 DNA: TGTGCCAGCAGTCTAACAGGGGTCAATGAGCAGTTCTTC

D gene: .
clone size: .
V gene: TRBV7-2
J gene: TRBJ1-2
CDR3 protein: CASSLAGSSYGYTF
CDR3 DNA: TGTGCCAGCAGCTTAGCGGGCAGTTCCTATGGCTACACCTTC

D gene: .
clone size: .
V gene: TRBV5-1
J gene: TRBJ1-1
CDR3 protein: CASSLPRENTEAFF
CDR3 DNA: TGCGCCAGCAGCTTGCCCAGGGAAAACACTGAAGCTTTCTTT

D gene: .
clone size: .
V gene: TRBV25-1
J gene: TRBJ2-7
CDR3 protein: CASNGNLGEQYF
CDR3 DNA: TGTGCCAGCAACGGGAATTTAGGCGAGCAGTACTTC

D gene: .
clone size: .
V gene: TRBV30
J gene: TRBJ1-1
CDR3 protein: CAWTPGGVNTEAFF
CDR3 DNA: TGTGCCTGGACTCCGGGGGGCGTGAACACTGAAGCTTTCTTT

D gene: TRBD1
clone size: .
V gene: TRBV6-1
J gene: TRBJ2-5
CDR3 protein: CASSERQGRSEQYF
CDR3 DNA: TGTGCCAGCAGTGAAAGACAGGGGAGATCTGAGCAGTACTTC

D gene: TRBD1
clone size: medium-sized
V gene: TRBV28
J gene: TRBJ2-5
CDR3 protein: CASRIGQGRGETQYF
CDR3 DNA: TGTGCCAGCAGAATAGGACAGGGCAGAGGGGAGACCCAGTACTTC

D gene: .
clone size: .
V gene: TRBV7-9
J gene: TRBJ1-5
CDR3 protein: CASSLDGGGDQPQHF
CDR3 DNA: TGTGCCAGCAGCTTAGATGGCGGGGGAGATCAGCCCCAGCATTTT

D gene: TRBD1
clone size: .
V gene: TRBV7-8
J gene: TRBJ1-5
CDR3 protein: CASSFGQGINQPQHF
CDR3 DNA: TGTGCCAGCAGCTTTGGACAGGGCATAAATCAGCCCCAGCATTTT

D gene: .
clone size: .
V gene: TRBV28
J gene: TRBJ1-2
CDR3 protein: CASSLLAHNYGYTF
CDR3 DNA: TGTGCCAGCAGTTTATTGGCGCATAACTATGGCTACACCTTC

D gene: .
clone size: .
V gene: TRBV29-1
J gene: TRBJ1-1
CDR3 protein: CSVLQGNTEAFF
CDR3 DNA: TGCAGCGTACTACAGGGGAACACTGAAGCTTTCTTT

D gene: .
clone size: .
V gene: TRBV28
J gene: TRBJ1-4
CDR3 protein: CASSLFWGGNEKLFF
CDR3 DNA: TGTGCCAGCAGTTTATTCTGGGGGGGGAATGAAAAACTGTTTTTT

D gene: .
clone size: .
V gene: TRBV11-2
J gene: TRBJ2-5
CDR3 protein: CASSLMEGSQETQYF
CDR3 DNA: TGTGCCAGCAGCTTAATGGAAGGGTCTCAAGAGACCCAGTACTTC

D gene: .
clone size: .
V gene: TRBV6-5
J gene: TRBJ1-4
CDR3 protein: CASSYSEGTNEKLFF
CDR3 DNA: TGTGCCAGCAGTTATTCAGAGGGGACTAATGAAAAACTGTTTTTT

D gene: TRBD1
clone size: .
V gene: TRBV28
J gene: TRBJ2-1
CDR3 protein: CASSLTGQGPKQFF
CDR3 DNA: TGTGCCAGCAGTTTAACAGGACAGGGTCCCAAGCAGTTCTTC

D gene: TRBD1
clone size: .
V gene: TRBV5-1
J gene: TRBJ2-7
CDR3 protein: CASSPDRGLYEQYF
CDR3 DNA: TGCGCCAGCAGTCCGGACAGGGGGCTCTACGAGCAGTACTTC

D gene: TRBD2
clone size: .
V gene: TRBV7-6
J gene: TRBJ2-7
CDR3 protein: CASSLELAGGSYEQYF
CDR3 DNA: TGTGCCAGCAGCTTAGAACTAGCGGGGGGTTCCTACGAGCAGTACTTC

D gene: .
clone size: .
V gene: TRBV6-5
J gene: TRBJ2-7
CDR3 protein: CASSSTAYEQYF
CDR3 DNA: TGTGCCAGCAGTTCGACAGCCTACGAGCAGTACTTC

D gene: .
clone size: .
V gene: TRBV7-2
J gene: TRBJ2-3
CDR3 protein: CASAFSSGWRGRPDTQYF
CDR3 DNA: TGTGCCAGCGCCTTTAGTAGCGGGTGGCGGGGGCGTCCAGATACGCAGTATTTT

D gene: .
clone size: .
V gene: TRBV18
J gene: TRBJ2-7
CDR3 protein: CASSPSSRESYEQYF
CDR3 DNA: TGTGCCAGCTCACCAAGCTCCCGGGAGTCCTACGAGCAGTACTTC

D gene: TRBD1
clone size: .
V gene: TRBV4-1
J gene: TRBJ2-3
CDR3 protein: CASSQEGTGSDTQYF
CDR3 DNA: TGCGCCAGCAGCCAAGAGGGGACAGGGAGTGATACGCAGTATTTT

D gene: .
clone size: .
V gene: TRBV14
J gene: TRBJ1-1
CDR3 protein: CASSHSRVTEAFF
CDR3 DNA: TGTGCCAGCAGCCACAGCAGGGTCACTGAAGCTTTCTTT

D gene: .
clone size: .
V gene: TRBV6-5
J gene: TRBJ2-7
CDR3 protein: CASSPGPPEEGEQYF
CDR3 DNA: TGTGCCAGCAGTCCCGGACCCCCGGAGGAGGGCGAGCAGTACTTC

D gene: .
clone size: .
V gene: TRBV20-1
J gene: TRBJ2-3
CDR3 protein: CSAPLLDTQYF
CDR3 DNA: TGCAGTGCCCCACTGTTGGATACGCAGTATTTT

D gene: TRBD1
clone size: .
V gene: TRBV28
J gene: TRBJ2-1
CDR3 protein: CASSNMDRAYNEQFF
CDR3 DNA: TGTGCCAGCAGCAACATGGACAGGGCCTACAATGAGCAGTTCTTC

D gene: .
clone size: .
V gene: TRBV19
J gene: TRBJ1-5
CDR3 protein: CASSIDGGGEPQHF
CDR3 DNA: TGTGCCAGTAGTATAGATGGGGGGGGTGAGCCCCAGCATTTT

D gene: TRBD1
clone size: .
V gene: TRBV7-9
J gene: TRBJ2-1
CDR3 protein: CASSPATGAGLYNEQFF
CDR3 DNA: TGTGCCAGCAGCCCTGCGACAGGGGCTGGATTGTACAATGAGCAGTTCTTC

D gene: TRBD1
clone size: few
V gene: TRBV27
J gene: TRBJ2-2
CDR3 protein: CASRPGTANTGELFF
CDR3 DNA: TGTGCCAGCAGACCCGGGACAGCGAATACCGGGGAGCTGTTTTTT